These 26 T cell receptor beta chains were all obtained from the same sample, sequenced in a study of blood T cell repertoires in COVID-19. Generated by immunoSEQ multiplex PCR, the TCRdb table keeps only in-frame clones and is missing some. This sample has approximately 200,000 clones, with about nine tenths found just once. The sequenced material came from PBMCs or T cells enriched from blood (not recorded which). These receptors were taken from a man younger than 35 with acute COVID-19.

CDR3 bases: TGTGCCATCAGTGAGCCCAGCTATGGCTACACCTTC. This encodes CAISEPSYGYTF. This chain connects TRBV10-3 to TRBJ1-2; D ambiguous. V was pared by 2 bases and J by 4 bases, with 5 bases between. Germline-derived CDR1 and CDR2 are ENHRY and SYGVKD. The CDR3 contains 12 residues.

The CDR3 region is CASSSLNREGRNTIYF. CDR3 sequence (DNA): TGCGCCAGCAGCTCCTTAAACAGGGAGGGCAGAAACACCATATATTTT. V is TRBV5-1 and J is TRBJ1-3, with a possible D match to TRBD1 (6 bases). The CDR3 spans 16 residues. The V end was cut by 3 bases, the J end by 5 bases, with 18 bases between. Germline V lookup: CDR1 SGHRS, CDR2 YFSETQ.

This clone was seen more than once but under ten times. The chain links TRBV20-1 to TRBJ2-7; unclear D gene. Germline lookup yields CDR1 DFQATT and CDR2 SNEGSKA (reference sequence). With 7 bases removed from V and 3 bases from J, the gap between germline ends came to 7 bases. CDR3 length: 10 residues. The CDR3 is CSVGSYEQYF. CDR3 nucleotides: TGCAGTGTGGGCAGCTACGAGCAGTACTTC.

The V call is TRBV4-1, the J call TRBJ2-5; 7 bases are a match to TRBD1. V shed 4 bases and J 2 bases; nucleotides not matched to a gene: 7. This CDR3 has 15 residues. Germline V lookup: CDR1 MGHRA, CDR2 YSYEKL. For the CDR3, the DNA is TGCGCCAGCAGCCTTCAGCAGGGGGATCAAGAGACCCAGTACTTC. It codes for CASSLQQGDQETQYF.

This chain links TRBV2 with TRBJ2-3; 7 nucleotides align to TRBD2. Trimming removed 7 bases from V and 4 bases from J; junction bases left unmatched: 8. Germline CDR1 SNHLY, CDR2 FYNNEI. This CDR3 comprises 14 residues. CDR3 sequence (DNA): TGTGCCAGCACAGATCGCGGGGGAGCAGATACGCAGTATTTT. This encodes CASTDRGGADTQYF.

The chain is built from TRBV30 and TRBJ2-1; tentatively, D is TRBD1 (6 bases). V was cut by 5 bases and J by 7 bases, with 9 bases left in between. CDR1 GTSNPN and CDR2 SVGIG come from the germline V gene (reference sequence). The CDR3 loop spans 11 amino acids. For the CDR3, the DNA is TGTGCCTGGGGCCAGGGGAATGAGCAGTTCTTC. It is translated as CAWGQGNEQFF.

In DNA, the CDR3 is TGTGCCAGCAGCCGAGAGAGATCAGATACGCAGTATTTT. It is translated as CASSRERSDTQYF. The rearrangement joins TRBV5-4 to TRBJ2-3, with D hard to call. V lost 4 bases, J lost 4 bases, and 10 bases lay in between. The length of the CDR3 is 13 residues. Germline lookup yields CDR1 SGHNT and CDR2 YYREEE (reference sequence).

This rearrangement joins TRBV4-2 to TRBJ1-4; D gene unclear. The germline V gene encodes CDR1 LGHNA and CDR2 YNFKEQ. Trimming left V 2 bases short and J 4 bases short, with 20 bases between. This CDR3 region has 18 residues. This chain's CDR3 is CASSQIRGSGKGNEKLFF. CDR3 coding DNA: TGTGCCAGCAGCCAAATACGGGGTTCGGGGAAAGGTAATGAAAAACTGTTTTTT.

This clone was seen a single time. The chain has TRBV10-3 and TRBJ1-1; the match to TRBD1 covers 7 bases. Germline lookup yields CDR1 ENHRY and CDR2 SYGVKD. CDR3 length: 15 amino acids. V lost 10 bases, J lost 0 bases, and 11 bases stayed unmatched. The CDR3 spells CATLPARGMNTEAFF. The CDR3 nucleotides read TGTGCCACCCTACCGGCCAGGGGGATGAACACTGAAGCTTTCTTT.

The chain employs TRBV28 and TRBJ2-5, with 8 nucleotides matching TRBD2. Trimming cost V 7 bases and J 5 bases; bases outside gene matches: 9. From germline, CDR1 is MDHEN and CDR2 SYDVKM. This CDR3 region has 14 residues. CDR3: CASNTRAGVETQYF. The CDR3 DNA follows: TGTGCCAGCAACACAAGAGCGGGAGTGGAGACCCAGTACTTC.

V is TRBV19 and J is TRBJ1-2; D call uncertain. The CDR3 sequence is 10 residues long. V was shortened by 6 bases and J by 6 bases, with 5 bases between the two germline ends. Germline CDR1 is LNHDA and CDR2 is SQIVND (reference sequence). The CDR3 loop is CASREDGYTF. The CDR3 nucleotides read TGTGCCAGTAGAGAGGATGGCTACACCTTC.

The genes are TRBV28 and TRBJ1-2; 9 bases map to TRBD1. The V and J ends lost 7 bases and 0 bases, in that order; junction bases with no gene match: 12. The CDR3 is made up of 17 amino acids. Germline CDR1 is MDHEN and CDR2 is SYDVKM. The CDR3 loop reads CASNPGGQGPPNYGYTF. The CDR3 nucleotides read TGTGCCAGCAACCCCGGGGGACAGGGCCCCCCTAACTATGGCTACACCTTC.

This clone came up a few times. V usage is TRBV6-5 and J usage is TRBJ1-6; D not resolved. The length of the CDR3 is 14 residues. Germline values: CDR1 MNHEY, CDR2 SVGAGI. Trimming took off 0 bases at V and 9 bases at J, with 9 bases between the two ends. CDR3 in DNA: TGTGCCAGCAGTTACTCCGAGGCGGTTTCACCCCTCCACTTT. Protein product: CASSYSEAVSPLHF.

This chain connects TRBV11-2 to TRBJ2-1; D is possibly TRBD1 (5 bases). V was shortened by 5 bases and J by 7 bases, with 21 bases between the two germline ends. The CDR3 covers 16 residues. The germline gives CDR1 SGHAT, CDR2 FQNNGV. The CDR3 protein is CASSPRGRTGPNEQFF. The DNA for the CDR3 is TGTGCCAGCAGCCCTAGGGGTCGGACGGGCCCTAATGAGCAGTTCTTC.

This clone was picked up a small number of times. V usage is TRBV6-1 and J usage is TRBJ2-5; 11 bases line up with TRBD1. CDR1 MNHNS and CDR2 SASEGT come from the germline V gene. This CDR3 is built from 15 residues. V lost 1 base to trimming and J lost 5 bases; unmatched junction nucleotides: 3. Here the CDR3 reads CASSEGTGGAETQYF. The CDR3 bases are TGTGCCAGCAGTGAAGGGACAGGGGGCGCGGAGACCCAGTACTTC.

The chain joins TRBV15 to TRBJ1-1; D is ambiguous. The CDR3 loop spans 14 amino acids. The germline gives CDR1 LNHNV, CDR2 YYDKDF (reference sequence). V was pared by 2 bases and J by 0 bases, with 7 bases between. DNA for the CDR3: TGTGCCACCAGCAGAAGTAGTATGAACACTGAAGCTTTCTTT. It codes for CATSRSSMNTEAFF.

The chain combines TRBV6-5 with TRBJ2-7; possible D gene TRBD2, 6 bases. The V end was cut by 2 bases, the J end by 3 bases, with 11 bases between. The CDR3 is 14 amino acids. Germline loops: CDR1 MNHEY, CDR2 SVGAGI. The CDR3 sequence is CASSYGSGSYEQYF. The CDR3 nucleotides read TGTGCCAGCAGTTACGGATCCGGGAGCTACGAGCAGTACTTC.

In this sample, this clone turned up a few times. The chain combines TRBV12-3 or TRBV12-4 with TRBJ1-1; D is possibly TRBD1 (5 bases). The CDR3 loop spans 13 amino acids. Between the trimmed V and J ends, which lost 6 bases and 10 bases, there was a span of 18 bases. This CDR3 is CASSRAGIFRAFF. The CDR3 region has the DNA TGTGCCAGCAGCCGCGCAGGGATTTTTCGAGCTTTCTTT.

The rearrangement joins TRBV11-3 to TRBJ2-2; 7 bases agree with TRBD2. J lost 4 bases, V lost 5 bases, and 10 bases had no gene match. Germline CDR1 and CDR2: SGHNT and YENEEA. The CDR3 consists of 16 residues. DNA of the CDR3: TGTGCCAGCAGCCCTTGGGGGGGGAATTTCACCGGGGAGCTGTTTTTT. It codes for CASSPWGGNFTGELFF.

This clone has a handful of counts. The rearrangement joins TRBV24-1 to TRBJ1-4; possible D gene TRBD1, 5 bases. The CDR3 loop spans 12 amino acids. Between the trimmed V and J ends, which lost 4 bases and 6 bases, there was a span of 5 bases. The V gene's germline CDR1 is KGHDR and CDR2 SFDVKD. The CDR3 reads CATSEGDEKLFF. The CDR3 coding sequence is TGTGCCACCAGTGAAGGGGATGAAAAACTGTTTTTT.

This chain uses TRBV5-1 with TRBJ1-4; no firm D call. This CDR3 is 15 amino acids long. The V gene's germline CDR1 is SGHRS and CDR2 YFSETQ. The V end was cut by 4 bases, the J end by 0 bases, with 10 bases between. The CDR3 is CASSPRSATNEKLFF. The CDR3 DNA sequence: TGCGCCAGCAGCCCCCGCAGCGCAACTAATGAAAAACTGTTTTTT. The full variable domain, its missing parts supplied by reference TRBV5-1 and TRBJ1-4, is KAGVTQTPRYLIKTRGQQVTLSCSPISGHRSVSWYQQTPGQGLQFLFEYFSETQRNKGNFPGRFSGRQFSNSRSEMNVSTLELGDSALYLCASSPRSATNEKLFFGSGTQLSVL.

The rearrangement links TRBV28 to TRBJ2-7; TRBD1 aligns across 7 bases. Germline V CDR1 and CDR2: MDHEN, SYDVKM. J gave up 3 bases and V 7 bases, and 12 bases lay outside the gene matches. There are 15 residues in the CDR3. CDR3: CASTDRASENYEQYF. CDR3 DNA: TGTGCCAGCACCGACAGGGCTTCCGAAAACTACGAGCAGTACTTC.

V is TRBV10-3 and J is TRBJ1-2, with a weak D call TRBD1 (6 bases). CDR1 and CDR2 (germline): ENHRY, SYGVKD. V was pared by 7 bases and J by 3 bases, with 12 bases between. The CDR3 runs 13 residues. CDR3 sequence (DNA): TGTGCCATCACTACAGGGAAGGACTATGGCTACACCTTC. Residues: CAITTGKDYGYTF.

V and J are TRBV19 and TRBJ2-2, with 12 nucleotides matching TRBD2. CDR1 and CDR2 from the germline V gene are LNHDA and SQIVND (reference sequence). The J segment lost 1 base and the V segment lost 5 bases, leaving 8 bases of the junction unmatched. The CDR3 spans 18 residues. The CDR3 sequence is CASSLGLAGILNTGELFF. Here the CDR3 DNA reads TGTGCCAGTAGTCTCGGACTAGCGGGAATCCTGAACACCGGGGAGCTGTTTTTT.

This chain links TRBV7-9 with TRBJ1-5; TRBD1 aligns across 7 bases. Germline trimming cut 3 bases from V and 0 bases from J; bases unmatched to any gene: 5. The germline V gene has CDR1 SEHNR and CDR2 FQNEAQ (reference sequence). This CDR3 has 16 amino acids. The CDR3 DNA follows: TGTGCCAGCAGCTTCGGGACAGTTTATAGCAATCAGCCCCAGCATTTT. Translating gives CASSFGTVYSNQPQHF. Supplemented by reference TRBV7-9 and TRBJ1-5, the full variable domain reads DTGVSQNPRHKITKRGQNVTFRCDPISEHNRLYWYRQTLGQGPEFLTYFQNEAQLEKSRLLSDRFSAERPKGSFSTLEIQRTEQGDSAMYLCASSFGTVYSNQPQHFGDGTRLSIL.

The chain couples TRBV4-1 to TRBJ1-5; D ambiguous. V was shortened by 1 base and J by 7 bases, with 8 bases between the two germline ends. CDR3 length: 13 residues. CDR1 MGHRA and CDR2 YSYEKL come from the germline V gene. The CDR3 DNA follows: TGCGCCAGCAGCCAAGCGGGAAAGCAGCCCCAGCATTTT. Its protein product is CASSQAGKQPQHF.